This record concerns one T cell receptor beta chain sequence. Individuals drawn from some 25 US areas were roughly 18 to 95 years old. Participants' reported clinical history set cohort assignment. All recovered Cohort 3 donors got two negative PCRs, got clearance, or saw symptom resolution. These data belong to a study of blood T cell repertoires in COVID-19. Germline V gives CDR1 LNHDA, CDR2 SQIVND (reference sequence). CDR3 length: 19 amino acids. Trimming removed 3 bases from V and 1 base from J, with 25 bases in between. Methods used by the authors: It was from reference gene primer amplification that nucleated cell counts were estimated. Profiling relied on immunoSEQ multiplex PCR, and the TCRdb table lists in-frame clones only, not all of them. Clone size and the V and J calls come from that table; the DNA yielded D and trimming. There are 430,000 or so clones in the sample; roughly 88% occur only once, and roughly 1.9% lies in the top ten.

The receptor was derived from a woman aged 40-49 years who had recovered from COVID-19. The V gene is TRBV19, the J gene TRBJ2-7; possible D gene TRBD1, 6 bases. The sequenced sample consisted of PBMCs or T cells enriched from blood (not recorded which). The CDR3 bases are TGTGCCAGTAGTATCGGCTCGGGACACCCCGCCGGGATTTCCTACGAGCAGTACTTC. This codes for CASSIGSGHPAGISYEQYF.